Below, 20 T cell receptor beta chains from the same sample are listed, as sequenced in a study of cytomegalovirus exposure and HLA in healthy donors (dated by TCRdb to 2016 to 2017). Library preparation used the immunoSEQ multiplex PCR assay. For the multiplex PCR, a mixture combining 60 forward primers for TCR Vbeta segments and 13 reverse primers for TCR Jbeta segments was used. TCRdb's version of the immuneACCESS table is confined to in-frame rearrangements and falls short of the full clone set. An unresolved V gene accounts for under half of the shortfall where checked; the remainder is of unknown origin. Counted in this sample were 90,000 to 130,000 clones; roughly 66% of them appeared once. The ten largest make up around 2.2% of the sample. The source material was PBMCs. These TCRs come from a woman aged 25 to 39 in good health and CMV-seronegative.

The V and J genes are TRBV30 and TRBJ1-2, with D possibly matching TRBD1 (6 bases). With 3 bases removed from V and 2 bases from J, the gap between germline ends came to 13 bases. This CDR3 has 14 residues. The germline gives CDR1 GTSNPN, CDR2 SVGIG (reference sequence). CDR3 region: CAWSRYRENYGYTF. The CDR3 DNA is TGTGCCTGGAGCAGGTACAGGGAAAACTATGGCTACACCTTC.

CDR3 loop: CASSPTLGINIQYF. CDR3 coding DNA: TGCGCCAGCAGCCCGACCCTAGGAATAAACATTCAGTACTTC. J is TRBJ2-4 and V is TRBV4-3; D not certain. V gave up 4 bases and J gave up 6 bases, with 13 bases separating them. Germline CDR1 is LGHNA and CDR2 is YSLEER. The CDR3 contains 14 residues.

V usage is TRBV28 and J usage is TRBJ1-3, with TRBD1 matching over 8 bases. There are 16 residues in the CDR3. The germline CDR1 and CDR2 sequences are MDHEN and SYDVKM. V shed 5 bases, J shed 2 bases, and the junction held 8 bases outside the gene matches. The DNA for the CDR3 is TGTGCCAGCAGTGCTCGGACAGGGCGCCCTGGAAACACCATATATTTT. Residues: CASSARTGRPGNTIYF.

This clone has a single count. V is TRBV7-2 and J is TRBJ2-3, with 7 bases lining up with TRBD1. From germline, CDR1 is SGHTA and CDR2 FQGNSA. V gave up 7 bases and J gave up 2 bases; unmatched junction bases: 6. The CDR3 is 14 residues long. CDR3 loop: CASKLDRNTDTQYF. The CDR3 DNA reads TGTGCCAGCAAGTTGGACAGGAACACAGATACGCAGTATTTT. The full variable domain, rest sourced from reference TRBV7-2 and TRBJ2-3, is GAGVSQSPSNKVTEKGKDVELRCDPISGHTALYWYRQSLGQGLEFLIYFQGNSAPDKSGLPSDRFSAERTGGSVSTLTIQRTQQEDSAVYLCASKLDRNTDTQYFGPGTRLTVL.

The genes are TRBV30 and TRBJ1-1, with D unresolved. The CDR3 is 12 amino acids. CDR1 is GTSNPN, CDR2 SVGIG, per germline (reference sequence). Trimming removed 3 bases at V and 3 bases at J, with 8 bases between. The CDR3 nucleotides are TGTGCCTGGAGCTCTCAGGACACTGAAGCTTTCTTT. This codes for CAWSSQDTEAFF.

The chain has TRBV5-1 and TRBJ2-5, with 11 bases lining up with TRBD2. The length of the CDR3 is 17 residues. Germline CDR1 reads SGHRS; CDR2 reads YFSETQ. J lost 0 bases, V lost 4 bases, and 8 bases had no gene match. This chain's CDR3 is CASSRGLAVPYQETQYF. CDR3 nucleotides: TGCGCCAGCAGCCGGGGACTAGCGGTCCCGTACCAAGAGACCCAGTACTTC.

This clone was counted only a few times. The chain has TRBV18 and TRBJ2-2; D possibly corresponds to TRBD2 (5 bases). The CDR3 runs 15 residues. V lost 3 bases and J lost 6, with 14 bases in between. Germline CDR1 is KGHSH and CDR2 is LQKENI. The CDR3 DNA sequence: TGTGCCAGCTCACCCCCGGACTTTGTGGCCGGGGAGCTGTTTTTT. This gives the protein CASSPPDFVAGELFF.

The rearrangement joins TRBV9 to TRBJ2-7, with 9 nucleotides matching TRBD1. CDR3 length equals 15 residues. With V trimmed by 4 bases and J by 2 bases, 7 bases remained unmatched. The V gene's germline CDR1 is SGDLS and CDR2 YYNGEE. The DNA of the CDR3 is TGTGCCAGCAGCCCGACAGGGGGTGCCACCTACGAGCAGTACTTC. It translates to CASSPTGGATYEQYF.

This clone was counted between two and nine times. The chain employs TRBV2 and TRBJ2-5; D is ambiguous. V dropped 11 bases and J dropped 2 bases, with 12 bases sitting between them. CDR3 size: 12 residues. Looked up from germline, CDR1 is SNHLY and CDR2 is FYNNEI. The CDR3 region has the DNA TGTGCCGGAAACAGTCGGCAAGAGACCCAGTACTTC. Its protein is CAGNSRQETQYF. The variable domain in full, with the rest retrieved from reference TRBV2 and TRBJ2-5, is EPEVTQTPSHQVTQMGQEVILRCVPISNHLYFYWYRQILGQKVEFLVSFYNNEISEKSEIFDDQFSVERPDGSNFTLKIRSTKLEDSAMYFCAGNSRQETQYFGPGTRLLVL.

This clone was found a few times. The chain uses TRBV7-9 and TRBJ1-4, with D uncertain. This CDR3 has 15 residues. V gave up 5 bases and J gave up 4 bases, with 14 bases separating them. Germline values: CDR1 SEHNR, CDR2 FQNEAQ (reference sequence). The CDR3 sequence is CASSPGGGNNEKLFF. CDR3 sequence (DNA): TGTGCCAGCAGCCCAGGAGGAGGGAATAATGAAAAACTGTTTTTT.

The gene calls are TRBV9 and TRBJ2-7; no reliable D call. The CDR3 totals 14 residues. The V gene lost 0 bases and the J gene lost 3 bases, with 10 bases spanning the gap. Germline V CDR1 and CDR2: SGDLS, YYNGEE. The DNA of the CDR3 is TGTGCCAGCAGCGTAGCTCTTGCCGGCTACGAGCAGTACTTC. It specifies CASSVALAGYEQYF.

This clone came up a few times. The CDR3 DNA is TGTGCCAGCTCACGCGGGACGGTGGATGAAAAACTGTTTTTT. It codes for CASSRGTVDEKLFF. This chain connects TRBV18 to TRBJ1-4; D is perhaps TRBD1 (5 bases). In germline, CDR1 is KGHSH, CDR2 LQKENI. The CDR3 sequence is 14 residues long. V was shortened by 4 bases and J by 6 bases, with 12 bases between the two germline ends.

V gene TRBV6-5 combines with J gene TRBJ2-5; 9 nucleotides match TRBD1. From germline, CDR1 is MNHEY and CDR2 SVGAGI. The V and J ends lost 0 bases and 6 bases, in that order; junction bases with no gene match: 2. This CDR3 region has 14 residues. The CDR3 nucleotides are TGTGCCAGCAGTTACTCGGGACAGGGAAAGACCCAGTACTTC. Amino acid sequence: CASSYSGQGKTQYF.

The chain recombines TRBV28 with TRBJ2-1, with 8 bases matching TRBD1. Trimming took 7 bases from V and 10 from J; bases not matched to a gene: 6. CDR3 length: 12 residues. The germline V gene has CDR1 MDHEN and CDR2 SYDVKM. The DNA of the CDR3 is TGTGCCAGCACGGCAGGGGGCCGAGAGCAGTTCTTC. Translated: CASTAGGREQFF.

The chain joins TRBV5-1 to TRBJ2-4; 9 nucleotides agree with TRBD2. The CDR3 consists of 16 residues. Germline trimming cut 0 bases from V and 7 bases from J; bases unmatched to any gene: 8. From germline, CDR1 is SGHRS and CDR2 YFSETQ. As DNA, the CDR3 is TGCGCCAGCAGCTTGGTCGGGAGCGGGAGGTCGAACATTCAGTACTTC. Translation gives CASSLVGSGRSNIQYF.

This rearrangement joins TRBV19 to TRBJ1-1; D gene unclear. The CDR3 has 13 amino acids. The V and J ends lost 6 bases and 5 bases respectively, with 13 bases between them. Germline assignment: CDR1 LNHDA and CDR2 SQIVND (reference sequence). The CDR3 nucleotides are TGTGCCAGTAGGCGAGGGCTAGGAACTGAAGCTTTCTTT. Its translation: CASRRGLGTEAFF.

This clone came up a few times. The chain combines TRBV15 with TRBJ2-3; 8 nucleotides align to TRBD1. Germline V gene lookup returns CDR1 LNHNV and CDR2 YYDKDF (reference sequence). V shed 1 base and J 1 base; nucleotides not matched to a gene: 4. CDR3 length equals 16 residues. CDR3 in amino acids: CATSRVPGQGTDTQYF. The CDR3 DNA sequence: TGTGCCACCAGCAGAGTCCCGGGACAGGGCACAGATACGCAGTATTTT. Variable domain in full (rest from reference TRBV15 and TRBJ2-3): DAMVIQNPRYQVTQFGKPVTLSCSQTLNHNVMYWYQQKSSQAPKLLFHYYDKDFNNEADTPDNFQSRRPNTSFCFLDIRSPGLGDTAMYLCATSRVPGQGTDTQYFGPGTRLTVL.

This clone was observed once. The chain uses TRBV28 and TRBJ1-1; no clear D. Trimming removed 7 bases from V and 7 bases from J, with 10 bases in between. Germline lookup yields CDR1 MDHEN and CDR2 SYDVKM. The CDR3 runs to 11 residues. CDR3 sequence reads: CASKVGVEAFF. The DNA for the CDR3 is TGTGCCAGCAAGGTCGGGGTTGAAGCTTTCTTT.

This chain connects TRBV4-3 to TRBJ2-6; possibly TRBD2 for D (6 bases). The CDR3 has 21 residues. Between the trimmed V and J ends, which lost 0 bases and 0 bases, there was a span of 21 bases. CDR1 is LGHNA, CDR2 YSLEER, per germline. CDR3: CASSQEPSWGVSYSGANVLTF. Written as DNA, the CDR3 is TGCGCCAGCAGCCAAGAGCCCAGTTGGGGGGTGAGTTACTCTGGGGCCAACGTCCTGACTTTC.

This clone appeared a few times. The chain combines TRBV10-3 with TRBJ2-1; TRBD2 aligns across 8 bases. Germline lookup yields CDR1 ENHRY and CDR2 SYGVKD. The ends lost 0 bases at V and 5 bases at J; junction bases unmatched: 6. The CDR3 is 16 amino acids. The CDR3 spells CAISESSGSADNEQFF. For the CDR3, the DNA is TGTGCCATCAGTGAGTCCAGCGGGAGCGCGGACAATGAGCAGTTCTTC.